The 24 T cell receptor beta chains given below trace back to one sample, sequenced in a study of CD8 T cells in ankylosing spondylitis. Using its own MiXCR run on the 5' RACE reads, TCRdb lists one record per CDR3 protein. The repertoire consists of 200,000 to 250,000 distinct CDR3 sequences, with about a quarter occurring once and the leading ten covering approximately 6.6%. The specimen was blood, either unsorted or a sorted T cell fraction (not recorded which). Receptors were obtained from a male donor with ankylosing spondylitis or in good health (not recorded which).

This clonotype was found many times. The chain employs TRBV10-3 and TRBJ2-1; 7 bases are shared with TRBD2. The germline V gene encodes CDR1 ENHRY and CDR2 SYGVKD. CDR3 length: 15 residues. V shed 6 bases and J 3 bases; nucleotides not matched to a gene: 8. The CDR3 sequence is CAIRKDGLVYNEQFF. DNA of the CDR3: TGTGCCATCAGAAAAGACGGACTAGTCTACAATGAGCAGTTCTTC.

This clonotype was detected ten times or more. The chain couples TRBV29-1 to TRBJ1-1; D call uncertain. Germline CDR1 SQVTM, CDR2 ANQGSEA. This CDR3 spans 14 amino acids. V was trimmed by 4 bases and J by 4 bases, leaving 16 bases between them. The CDR3 bases are TGCAGCGTTGTTCCTAAGGGAGTGTCCACTGAAGCTTTCTTT. This gives the protein CSVVPKGVSTEAFF.

The chain links TRBV20-1 to TRBJ2-3; D might be TRBD2 (6 bases). There are 13 residues in the CDR3. Germline V gene sequence: CDR1 DFQATT, CDR2 SNEGSKA (reference sequence). V shed 7 bases and J shed 2 bases, with 13 bases lying between them. The CDR3 coding sequence is TGCAGTGTACGGCGGGAATACACAGATACGCAGTATTTT. It encodes CSVRREYTDTQYF.

At least ten counts were recorded for this clonotype. The chain has TRBV3-1 and TRBJ1-5, with 10 bases fitting TRBD1. Germline CDR1 is LGHDT and CDR2 is YNNKEL (reference sequence). This CDR3 comprises 16 residues. V dropped 5 bases and J dropped 0; count of bases not matched to a gene: 4. As DNA, the CDR3 is TGTGCCAGCAGCACGACAGGGGGCCATAGCAATCAGCCCCAGCATTTT. It yields the protein CASSTTGGHSNQPQHF.

CDR3 DNA: TGCGCCAGCAGCCCCATCGTATCTTACAATGAGCAGTTCTTC. This codes for CASSPIVSYNEQFF. The chain links TRBV5-1 to TRBJ2-1; D is ambiguous. Looked up from germline, CDR1 is SGHRS and CDR2 is YFSETQ. This CDR3 spans 14 amino acids. The V end lost 4 bases, the J end lost 4 bases, and 12 bases lay between the germline ends.

This clonotype has ten or more counts. V is TRBV5-1 and J is TRBJ1-3; 7 bases match TRBD1. The germline gives CDR1 SGHRS, CDR2 YFSETQ. Unmatched junction bases numbered 0, after V lost 4 bases and J lost 2 bases. The CDR3 spans 13 residues. This chain's CDR3 is CASSTGAGNTIYF. CDR3 DNA: TGCGCCAGCAGCACAGGGGCTGGAAACACCATATATTTT.

This clonotype was observed many times. The chain couples TRBV6-1 to TRBJ2-5; 11 nucleotides align to TRBD2. Per germline, CDR1 MNHNS and CDR2 SASEGT. The CDR3 has 18 residues. Germline trimming cut 6 bases from V and 3 bases from J; bases unmatched to any gene: 15. The CDR3 region is CASSPGGVAGGPEETQYF. As DNA, the CDR3 is TGTGCCAGCAGCCCAGGCGGGGTAGCGGGAGGGCCCGAAGAGACCCAGTACTTC.

This clonotype was found many times. The rearrangement joins TRBV20-1 to TRBJ2-7; D is unresolved. This CDR3 contains 15 residues. V lost 3 bases to trimming and J lost 3 bases, with 18 bases between them. Germline assignment: CDR1 DFQATT and CDR2 SNEGSKA (reference sequence). The CDR3 DNA reads as TGCAGTGCTAGTTGGGTTAGTGGCAAGAGCTACGAGCAGTACTTC. Translation gives CSASWVSGKSYEQYF.

This clonotype has a count of ten or more. V is TRBV10-3 and J is TRBJ2-7; 11 bases map to TRBD2. This CDR3 spans 15 amino acids. V dropped 2 bases and J dropped 1; count of bases not matched to a gene: 1. The germline gives CDR1 ENHRY, CDR2 SYGVKD. The CDR3 DNA sequence: TGTGCCATCAGTGAGCGACTAGCGGGGTCCTACGAGCAGTACTTC. Protein product: CAISERLAGSYEQYF.

This clonotype appeared many times. The chain combines TRBV5-1 with TRBJ1-1; 7 nucleotides line up with TRBD1. CDR3 size: 13 residues. V gave up 0 bases and J gave up 6 bases; unmatched junction bases: 2. Germline V lookup: CDR1 SGHRS, CDR2 YFSETQ. The CDR3 nucleotides are TGCGCCAGCAGCTTGGACAGGGGCGCTGAAGCTTTCTTT. Translating it yields CASSLDRGAEAFF.

This sequence joins TRBV5-8 and TRBJ2-1, with D hard to call. Trimming took 7 bases from V and 0 from J, leaving 14 bases between them. Germline V gene data show CDR1 as SGHTS and CDR2 as YDEGEE. This CDR3 is built from 15 residues. The CDR3 protein is CASPIGFSSYNEQFF. The CDR3 DNA follows: TGTGCCAGCCCTATCGGGTTTAGCTCCTACAATGAGCAGTTCTTC. The variable domain in full, completed from reference TRBV5-8 and TRBJ2-1, reads EAGVTQSPTHLIKTRGQQATLRCSPISGHTSVYWYQQALGLGLQFLLWYDEGEERNRGNFPPRFSGRQFPNYSSELNVNALELEDSALYLCASPIGFSSYNEQFFGPGTRLTVL.

This clonotype showed up just once. A read error may be the cause here, since a much bigger clone is one base away. This chain connects TRBV4-2 to TRBJ2-7, with unresolved D. The CDR3 extends over 14 amino acids. Germline CDR1 LGHNA, CDR2 YNFKEQ. Trimming took 8 bases from V and 3 from J, leaving 17 bases between them. The CDR3 loop is CASGPGFSYYEQYF. The CDR3 DNA reads as TGTGCCAGCGGCCCCGGATTTTCTTACTACGAGCAGTACTTC.

The chain carries TRBV6-1 and TRBJ1-1, with D tentatively TRBD1 (5 bases). CDR1 and CDR2 from the germline V gene are MNHNS and SASEGT. The CDR3 extends over 14 amino acids. The V end was cut by 6 bases, the J end by 6 bases, with 17 bases between. The CDR3 region has the DNA TGTGCCAGCAGCCCCCGAGGGGCATGGGCTGAAGCTTTCTTT. It encodes CASSPRGAWAEAFF.

This clonotype has a count of ten or more. The genes are TRBV4-2 and TRBJ2-6; 8 nucleotides align to TRBD2. J was trimmed by 2 bases and V by 4 bases; bases with no gene match: 13. The CDR3 is 19 residues long. CDR1 and CDR2 (germline): LGHNA, YNFKEQ. Here the CDR3 DNA reads TGTGCCAGCAGCCTCAGGGTTGATCGGGAGGGCCCTGGGGCCAACGTCCTGACTTTC. It yields the protein CASSLRVDREGPGANVLTF.

This clonotype was detected many times. V gene TRBV30 combines with J gene TRBJ2-1; 9 bases are a match to TRBD2. The CDR3 covers 13 residues. V shed 3 bases and J 6 bases; nucleotides not matched to a gene: 3. Germline CDR1 is GTSNPN and CDR2 is SVGIG (reference sequence). The CDR3 DNA is TGTGCCTGGAGGACTAGCGGTCTCAATGAGCAGTTCTTC. Translating it yields CAWRTSGLNEQFF.

This clonotype appeared many times. This chain's CDR3 is CSATPTLTANTEAFF. CDR3 sequence (DNA): TGCAGTGCCACGCCTACTTTAACAGCGAACACTGAAGCTTTCTTT. The rearrangement joins TRBV20-1 to TRBJ1-1; the D is unclear. The CDR3 loop spans 15 amino acids. The V end lost 6 bases, the J end lost 1 base, and 18 bases lay between the germline ends. CDR1 and CDR2 from the germline V gene are DFQATT and SNEGSKA (reference sequence).

The V call is TRBV6-5, the J call TRBJ2-4, with D uncertain. Germline lookup yields CDR1 MNHEY and CDR2 SVGAGI. V lost 0 bases, J lost 2 bases, and 2 bases lay in between. This CDR3 spans 13 amino acids. CDR3 loop: CASSYSSKNIQYF. The CDR3 DNA is TGTGCCAGCAGTTACTCATCCAAAAACATTCAGTACTTC.

The gene calls are TRBV12-3 or TRBV12-4 and TRBJ1-1, with D tentatively TRBD1 (6 bases). CDR3 length: 14 amino acids. Trimming cost V 7 bases and J 4 bases, with 16 bases left between them. CDR3 in amino acids: CASTLGGRSTEAFF. As DNA, the CDR3 is TGTGCCAGCACCTTGGGGGGCAGGAGCACTGAAGCTTTCTTT.

This chain links TRBV3-1 with TRBJ2-1, with D maybe TRBD2 (6 bases). The CDR3 is made up of 18 amino acids. The germline V gene encodes CDR1 LGHDT and CDR2 YNNKEL (reference sequence). DNA of the CDR3: TGTACCTTCATCCCTGCGGTAGGGCGGGATGGCGCCTACAATGAGCAGTTCTTC. It yields the protein CTFIPAVGRDGAYNEQFF.

In its sample, this clonotype was seen a few times. The chain has TRBV29-1 and TRBJ2-3; the D gene is possibly TRBD1 (6 bases). Trimming took 7 bases from V and 0 from J, leaving 17 bases between them. The germline CDR1 and CDR2 sequences are SQVTM and ANQGSEA. The CDR3 consists of 15 residues. CDR3 in DNA: TGCAGCGCCATAGGACAGAGCCATAGCACAGATACGCAGTATTTT. Translated, it gives CSAIGQSHSTDTQYF.

The sample holds a few counts of this clonotype. The CDR3 sequence is CSVQRGTDTQYF. The CDR3 nucleotides are TGCAGCGTTCAAAGAGGCACAGATACGCAGTATTTT. This rearrangement joins TRBV29-1 to TRBJ2-3; D call uncertain. V was shortened by 5 bases and J by 1 base, with 7 bases between the two germline ends. The CDR3 has 12 residues. Germline V lookup: CDR1 SQVTM, CDR2 ANQGSEA.

This clonotype was counted ten times or more. The rearrangement uses TRBV12-3 or TRBV12-4 and TRBJ2-2; 8 nucleotides match TRBD2. Trimming cost V 3 bases and J 5 bases; bases outside gene matches: 5. CDR3 length: 15 amino acids. This CDR3 reads CASSFLAGGTGELFF. The CDR3 nucleotides are TGTGCCAGCAGTTTTCTCGCGGGAGGAACCGGGGAGCTGTTTTTT.

This chain joins TRBV5-1 and TRBJ2-7, with TRBD1 matching over 7 bases. The germline gives CDR1 SGHRS, CDR2 YFSETQ. The V gene end was trimmed by 5 bases and the J gene end by 1 base; junction bases not matched to a gene: 3. This CDR3 comprises 13 residues. CDR3 sequence reads: CASRRGQSYEQYF. In DNA form, the CDR3 reads TGCGCCAGCAGACGGGGACAGTCCTACGAGCAGTACTTC.

In this sample, this clonotype turned up a few times. This chain uses TRBV20-1 with TRBJ2-1; TRBD1 matches at 9 bases. CDR3 length equals 11 residues. Trimming at V came to 4 bases and at J to 16 bases, leaving 8 bases not matched to a gene. Germline CDR1 and CDR2: DFQATT and SNEGSKA (reference sequence). The chain's CDR3 is CSATGTGRRFF. DNA for the CDR3: TGCAGTGCTACAGGGACAGGGAGACGTTTCTTC.